This note documents a single T cell receptor beta chain sequence. Via MiXCR, TCRdb re-called the PCR reads, giving one row per CDR3 protein. The sample lists more than 9,000 distinct CDR3 sequences; around half were seen once. The patients had localized lung adenocarcinoma, a non-small cell subtype. These data are taken from a study of CD4 and CD8 cells across lung adenocarcinoma regions. Unmatched junction bases numbered 12, after V lost 2 bases and J lost 13 bases. CDR3 length: 15 amino acids. The germline V gene encodes CDR1 MNHEY and CDR2 SVGAGI. The chain has TRBV6-5 and TRBJ2-1; TRBD2 agrees at 9 bases. Material for sequencing was CD8+ T cells from the margin of a lung tumor. The sequence derives from a female donor with lung adenocarcinoma. The CD4 and CD8 labels of this study may be unreliable. Here the CDR3 DNA reads TGTGCCAGCAGTTACCGGCCAGCGGGGGGTGAGACCCAGTTCTTC. Translating gives CASSYRPAGGETQFF.